Listed below are T cell receptor beta chains from one sample, sequenced in a study of T cells after posttransplantation cyclophosphamide. Profiled with immunoSEQ multiplex PCR; TCRdb holds only in-frame clones, not every one. The sample yields 15,000 to 20,000 clones, approximately 78% seen once. This specimen consisted of PBMCs, obtained 410 to 450 days after allogeneic stem cell transplant with calcineurin inhibitor and methotrexate. These receptors all stem from a young adult male patient who received an allogeneic stem cell transplant from an unrelated donor, was CMV-positive, and had acute and chronic GVHD. A share of the T cells may be of graft donor origin. The CDR3 runs from the conserved cysteine through the conserved F or W. A D gene is named only where the DNA matches it firmly. Size values are once, few and many counts, or a class for expanded clones, and some rows have none.

v_gene: TRBV12-5; d_gene: .; len: 20; j_gene: TRBJ2-1; abundance: .; CDR3nt: TGTGCTAGTGGTCCAACTACCGGGACAGGGGGACTAGCGGGTTACAATGAGCAGTTCTTC; CDR3aa: CASGPTTGTGGLAGYNEQFF
v_gene: TRBV13; d_gene: TRBD1; len: 14; j_gene: TRBJ2-5; abundance: .; CDR3nt: TGTGCCAGCAGCCTGACAGGGAAGGTTGAGACCCAGTACTTC; CDR3aa: CASSLTGKVETQYF
v_gene: TRBV4-3; d_gene: .; len: 19; j_gene: TRBJ1-1; abundance: .; CDR3nt: TGCGCCAGCAGCCAAAAGAGGGTCTGGGAAGGAGGGGCTGGCACTGAAGCTTTCTTT; CDR3aa: CASSQKRVWEGGAGTEAFF
v_gene: TRBV7-9; d_gene: .; len: 16; j_gene: TRBJ2-5; abundance: .; CDR3nt: TGTGCCAGCAGCTTCAGGTTACGGAACACCCAAGAGACCCAGTACTTC; CDR3aa: CASSFRLRNTQETQYF
v_gene: TRBV7-2; d_gene: .; len: 14; j_gene: TRBJ1-1; abundance: few; CDR3nt: TGTGCCAGCAGCTTCCAGGCGATGAACACTGAAGCTTTCTTT; CDR3aa: CASSFQAMNTEAFF
v_gene: TRBV4-3; d_gene: .; len: 15; j_gene: TRBJ1-1; abundance: .; CDR3nt: TGCGCCAGCAGCCAAGAGTGGGGCCTGAACACTGAAGCTTTCTTT; CDR3aa: CASSQEWGLNTEAFF
v_gene: TRBV11-3; d_gene: TRBD2; len: 14; j_gene: TRBJ2-1; abundance: .; CDR3nt: TGTGCCAGCAGCTTAGCGGGAGGAAACGATGAGCAGTTCTTC; CDR3aa: CASSLAGGNDEQFF
v_gene: TRBV19; d_gene: TRBD1; len: 13; j_gene: TRBJ1-5; abundance: few; CDR3nt: TGTGCCAGTACGCGGGACAGGAATCAGCCCCAGCATTTT; CDR3aa: CASTRDRNQPQHF
v_gene: TRBV2; d_gene: .; len: 11; j_gene: TRBJ2-2; abundance: .; CDR3nt: TGTGCCAGCAGCGGGACCGGGGAGCTGTTTTTT; CDR3aa: CASSGTGELFF
v_gene: TRBV5-6; d_gene: .; len: 15; j_gene: TRBJ2-3; abundance: .; CDR3nt: TGTGCCAGCAGCTTGTTTGGCACCCGCACAGATACGCAGTATTTT; CDR3aa: CASSLFGTRTDTQYF
v_gene: TRBV7-6; d_gene: .; len: 14; j_gene: TRBJ2-7; abundance: .; CDR3nt: TGTGCCAGCTGCTCGGATGACAGACCCTACGAGCAGTACTTC; CDR3aa: CASCSDDRPYEQYF
v_gene: TRBV6-5; d_gene: TRBD2; len: 14; j_gene: TRBJ2-7; abundance: .; CDR3nt: TGTGCCAGCAGTTACTCGGCGGGAGACTACGAGCAGTACTTC; CDR3aa: CASSYSAGDYEQYF
v_gene: TRBV10-3; d_gene: TRBD2; len: 16; j_gene: TRBJ2-7; abundance: .; CDR3nt: TGTGCCATCAGTGAGTCGAGGACTAGCGGGAGTGACGAGCAGTACTTC; CDR3aa: CAISESRTSGSDEQYF
v_gene: TRBV25-1; d_gene: TRBD2; len: 15; j_gene: TRBJ2-1; abundance: .; CDR3nt: TGTGCCAGCAGTGGAGCGGGGGCCCAATACAATGAGCAGTTCTTC; CDR3aa: CASSGAGAQYNEQFF
v_gene: TRBV5-1; d_gene: TRBD1; len: 15; j_gene: TRBJ2-5; abundance: .; CDR3nt: TGCGCCAGCAGCTTGATGCAGGGGGCGGGAGAGACCCAGTACTTC; CDR3aa: CASSLMQGAGETQYF